This T cell receptor beta chain derives from a study of cytomegalovirus exposure and HLA in healthy donors. The study's findings and limits: There were a few CMV-associated chains whose specificity for CMV antigens was confirmed in vitro. According to the study, some 160 TCR beta chains were cytomegalovirus-associated. When analyzed later, a missense DCLRE1C variant was found to be linked to TCR beta V- and J-gene trimming.

Of note for this clone: Its antigen is still unknown.

The PCR had 60 Vbeta and 13 Jbeta primers. Libraries were prepared by immunoSEQ multiplex PCR; TCRdb keeps only in-frame clonotypes and omits some of them. The repertoire includes about 190,000 clones, around four fifths of them detected once, and less than 1.1% sits in the top ten. This TCR was sampled from a woman aged 40 to 50 in good health and CMV-seronegative. The sequenced material came from PBMCs.

The CDR3 DNA reads TGTGCCAGCAGCGTCGGACTAGCGGGGGAACAAACTTACAATGAGCAGTTCTTC. This sequence encodes CASSVGLAGEQTYNEQFF. The V gene is TRBV9, the J gene TRBJ2-1; 13 nucleotides match TRBD2. Germline assignment: CDR1 SGDLS and CDR2 YYNGEE. Losses at the gene ends were 2 bases for V and 4 bases for J; bases not matched to a gene: 9. The CDR3 is 18 residues long.